This T cell receptor (beta chain) is drawn from a study of beta chain features in type 1 diabetes. Study context: Healthy donors and patients had similar age, gender and cell yields. General study results and limits: Among patients with Type 1 diabetes, TCRB CDR3s were moderately but significantly shorter in every one of the four CD4+ subsets. There was no resolution here of whether HLA type influences TCRB rearrangement.

With regard to this clone: Antigen unknown.

Every sorted population was more than 98% pure. Isolated RNA was reverse transcribed in full, so expressed TCRB transcripts were sequenced. Assay: immunoSEQ multiplex PCR; the TCRdb copy retains only in-frame clones and omits some. The sample has some 110,000 clones, roughly 17% seen once. The sequence came from a man aged 25-45 years with type 1 diabetes. The source material was central memory CD4+ T cells from blood.

The chain's CDR3 is CASSLRPPGSIYEQYF. CDR3 bases: TGTGCCAGCAGCTTAAGGCCACCGGGGAGTATCTACGAGCAGTACTTC. The chain has TRBV7-2 and TRBJ2-7, with D perhaps TRBD2 (5 bases). The CDR3 sequence is 16 residues long. Trimming shortened V by 2 bases and J by 3 bases, and 17 bases separated the two germline ends. CDR1 is SGHTA and CDR2 is FQGNSA in the germline V gene. The full variable domain, in which reference TRBV7-2 and TRBJ2-7 provide the parts outside the CDR3, is GAGVSQSPSNKVTEKGKDVELRCDPISGHTALYWYRQSLGQGLEFLIYFQGNSAPDKSGLPSDRFSAERTGGSVSTLTIQRTQQEDSAVYLCASSLRPPGSIYEQYFGPGTRLTVT.